This paragraph covers one T cell receptor beta chain sequence. Its target is unknown. The CDR3 totals 17 residues. J lost 2 bases, V lost 6 bases, and 11 bases had no gene match. In germline, CDR1 is SEHNR, CDR2 FQNEAQ (reference sequence). The data were taken from a study of cytomegalovirus exposure and HLA in healthy donors. Study-wide results and limits: Subsequent analysis of the 120 or so validation repertoires found a tendency for first-cohort TCR clusters to co-occur. Reportedly, diagnosis of cytomegalovirus status by the classifier showed high specificity and sensitivity. Altogether, some 170 TCR beta chains were recorded as cytomegalovirus-associated.

The method was immunoSEQ multiplex PCR; TCRdb's version includes in-frame clones alone and lacks a portion of them. The sample has roughly 140,000 clones, 85% to 90% seen once. The sequenced sample was PBMCs. This chain uses TRBV7-9 with TRBJ2-1; 9 nucleotides line up with TRBD2. The TCR comes from a woman aged 18-29 years in good health and CMV-seropositive. In DNA, the CDR3 is TGTGCCAGCAGGGGACTTAGCGGGAGTACGCCCTACAATGAGCAGTTCTTC. Residues: CASRGLSGSTPYNEQFF.